This entry concerns a single T cell receptor (beta chain). Only patients with CD8+CD57+ cell expansion on flow cytometry were chosen for sequencing. Patients had undergone no therapy by the time their blood was sampled. The sample originates from a study of CD8+CD57+ T cells in acquired aplastic anemia. Study summary: Mean yield of DNA from sorted CD4+ and CD8+ cells was approximately 3 ug.

Profiling that covered TCR beta VDJ and CDR3 relied on genomic DNA as its template. TCRdb used MiXCR to reprocess the reads, holding one entry per CDR3 protein. The sample lists roughly 170,000 distinct CDR3 sequences; about 44% were seen once. The specimen was sorted CD4+, CD8+, or CD8+CD57+ T cells (not recorded which) from PBMCs. The receptor's source is a human donor with aplastic anemia.

The chain's CDR3 is CASSFGQAYTDTQYF. Here the CDR3 DNA reads TGTGCCAGCAGCTTCGGACAGGCTTACACAGATACGCAGTATTTT. This chain uses TRBV11-2 with TRBJ2-3; 7 bases are shared with TRBD1. Trimming at V came to 3 bases and at J to 2 bases, leaving 5 bases not matched to a gene. Germline assignment: CDR1 SGHAT and CDR2 FQNNGV. The CDR3 contains 15 residues. The full variable domain, rest sourced from reference TRBV11-2 and TRBJ2-3, is EAGVAQSPRYKIIEKRQSVAFWCNPISGHATLYWYQQILGQGPKLLIQFQNNGVVDDSQLPKDRFSAERLKGVDSTLKIQPAKLEDSAVYLCASSFGQAYTDTQYFGPGTRLTVL.